This TCR beta chain emerged from a study of T cells after yellow fever vaccination. At the level of the study: The SMART-Seq v4 Ultra Low Input method served to prepare the low-cell-number fractions.

CDR3 length: 14 residues. Germline V gene data show CDR1 as MDHEN and CDR2 as SYDVKM. Trimming cost V 2 bases and J 9 bases, with 14 bases left between them. A few counts support this clonotype. TCRdb itself ran the 5' RACE reads through MiXCR, one entry per CDR3 protein. The sample lists approximately 550,000 distinct CDR3 sequences, roughly 14% seen once, with about an eighth in the top ten. The source material was PBMCs, sampled on the day of the yellow fever booster vaccination. The clonotype was recovered from a man between 25 and 39 years old who received the YFV17D yellow fever vaccine. J is TRBJ1-5 and V is TRBV28; D may be TRBD1 (5 bases). The CDR3 reads CASSLGAPVGPQHF. DNA for the CDR3: TGTGCCAGCAGTTTAGGGGCCCCCGTTGGGCCCCAGCATTTT.